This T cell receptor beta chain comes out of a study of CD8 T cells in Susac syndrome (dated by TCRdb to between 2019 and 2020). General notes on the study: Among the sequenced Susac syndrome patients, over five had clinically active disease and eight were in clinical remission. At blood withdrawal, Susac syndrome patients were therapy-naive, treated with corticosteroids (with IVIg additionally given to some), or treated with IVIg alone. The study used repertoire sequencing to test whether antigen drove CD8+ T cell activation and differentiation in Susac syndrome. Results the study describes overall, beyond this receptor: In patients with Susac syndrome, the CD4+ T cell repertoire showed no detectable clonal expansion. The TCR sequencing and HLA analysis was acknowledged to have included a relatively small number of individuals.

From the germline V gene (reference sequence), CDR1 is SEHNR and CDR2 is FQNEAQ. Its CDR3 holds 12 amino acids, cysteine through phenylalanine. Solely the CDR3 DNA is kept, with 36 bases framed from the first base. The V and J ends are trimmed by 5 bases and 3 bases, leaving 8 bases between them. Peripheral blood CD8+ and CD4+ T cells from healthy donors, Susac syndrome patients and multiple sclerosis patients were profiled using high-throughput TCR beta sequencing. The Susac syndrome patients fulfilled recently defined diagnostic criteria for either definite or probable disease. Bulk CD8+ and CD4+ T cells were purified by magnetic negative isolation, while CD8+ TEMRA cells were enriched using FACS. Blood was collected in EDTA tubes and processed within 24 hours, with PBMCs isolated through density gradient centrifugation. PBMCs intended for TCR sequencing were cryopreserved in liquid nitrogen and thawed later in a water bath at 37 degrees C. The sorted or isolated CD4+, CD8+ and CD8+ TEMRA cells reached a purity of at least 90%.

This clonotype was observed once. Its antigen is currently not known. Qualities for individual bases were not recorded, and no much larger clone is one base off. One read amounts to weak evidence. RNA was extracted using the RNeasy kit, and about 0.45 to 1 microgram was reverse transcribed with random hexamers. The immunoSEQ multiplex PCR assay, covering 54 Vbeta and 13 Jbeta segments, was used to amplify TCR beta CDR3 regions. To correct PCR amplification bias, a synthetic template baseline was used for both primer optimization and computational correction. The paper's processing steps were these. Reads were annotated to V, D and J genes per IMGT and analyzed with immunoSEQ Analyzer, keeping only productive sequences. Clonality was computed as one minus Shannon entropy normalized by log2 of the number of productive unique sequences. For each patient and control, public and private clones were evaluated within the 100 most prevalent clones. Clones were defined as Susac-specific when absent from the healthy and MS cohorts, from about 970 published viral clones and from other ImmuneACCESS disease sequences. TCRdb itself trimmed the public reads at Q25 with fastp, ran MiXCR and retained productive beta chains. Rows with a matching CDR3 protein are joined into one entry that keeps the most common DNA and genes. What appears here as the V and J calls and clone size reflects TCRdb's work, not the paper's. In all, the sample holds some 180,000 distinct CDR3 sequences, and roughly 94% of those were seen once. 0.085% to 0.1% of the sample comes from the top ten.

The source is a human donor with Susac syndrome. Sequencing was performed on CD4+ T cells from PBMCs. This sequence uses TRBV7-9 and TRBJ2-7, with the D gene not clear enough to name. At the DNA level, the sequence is TGTGCCAGCAGCATGGGCAACTACGAGCAGTACTTC. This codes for CASSMGNYEQYF.